Following are 21 T cell receptor beta chains from one sample sequenced in a study of blood T cell repertoires in COVID-19. The assay was immunoSEQ multiplex PCR, and TCRdb's table has in-frame clones only and misses some. The sample consists of roughly 410,000 clones, 89% of them appearing once. Sample: peripheral blood. These receptors were taken from a woman in her 40s with COVID-19, enrolled during active disease.

V gene TRBV10-3 combines with J gene TRBJ2-3; 10 bases agree with TRBD2. The germline V gene encodes CDR1 ENHRY and CDR2 SYGVKD. Trimming cost V 2 bases and J 2 bases; bases outside gene matches: 10. The CDR3 covers 18 residues. The CDR3 nucleotides are TGTGCCATCAGTGAGCCCCGGACTAGCGGACGGGACACAGATACGCAGTATTTT. Its translation: CAISEPRTSGRDTDTQYF.

The V and J genes are TRBV19 and TRBJ2-5, with 7 bases aligning to TRBD1. The ends lost 6 bases at V and 3 bases at J; junction bases unmatched: 4. CDR1 is LNHDA, CDR2 SQIVND, per germline (reference sequence). CDR3 size: 13 residues. CDR3 sequence reads: CASRKGGKETQYF. The DNA for the CDR3 is TGTGCCAGTAGGAAAGGGGGCAAAGAGACCCAGTACTTC.

The V gene is TRBV12-3 or TRBV12-4, the J gene TRBJ2-7; D might be TRBD1 (6 bases). With 7 bases removed from V and 5 bases from J, the gap between germline ends came to 9 bases. The CDR3 totals 11 residues. CDR3 nucleotide sequence: TGTGCCAGCAAGGGGGTCCACGAGCAGTACTTC. It is translated as CASKGVHEQYF.

CDR3 sequence reads: CASSQDGPYGGTDTQYF. For the CDR3, the DNA is TGCGCCAGCAGCCAAGATGGGCCTTACGGGGGGACAGATACGCAGTATTTT. V and J are TRBV4-3 and TRBJ2-3; TRBD2 matches at 7 bases. The V gene end was trimmed by 0 bases and the J gene end by 3 bases; junction bases not matched to a gene: 9. This CDR3 has 17 residues. CDR1 LGHNA and CDR2 YSLEER come from the germline V gene.

The J gene is TRBJ2-2, the V gene TRBV7-6; TRBD2 matches 9 bases. V trimming: 0 bases; J trimming: 1 base; junction bases outside the gene matches: 0. The germline CDR1 and CDR2 sequences are SGHVS and FNYEAQ. The CDR3 has 16 amino acids. The CDR3 DNA reads as TGTGCCAGCAGCTTAGCTAGCGGGGGGAACACCGGGGAGCTGTTTTTT. Translating it yields CASSLASGGNTGELFF.

This clone is a singleton in its sample. The chain links TRBV5-6 to TRBJ2-7; 15 nucleotides agree with TRBD2. With 0 bases clipped from V and 2 bases from J, the junction kept 6 bases outside the gene matches. CDR3 length: 18 residues. Germline CDR1 reads SGHDT; CDR2 reads YYEEEE. CDR3 in amino acids: CASSLEGTSGRWTYEQYF. For the CDR3, the DNA is TGTGCCAGCAGCTTGGAAGGGACTAGCGGGAGGTGGACCTACGAGCAGTACTTC.

The J gene is TRBJ2-7, the V gene TRBV18; D is perhaps TRBD1 (7 bases). The CDR3 loop spans 17 amino acids. Per the germline V gene, CDR1 is KGHSH and CDR2 is LQKENI. Between the trimmed V and J ends, which lost 5 bases and 2 bases, there was a span of 22 bases. The CDR3 reads CASSSYAGQILPYEQYF. The DNA of the CDR3 is TGTGCCAGCTCATCGTATGCGGGACAGATCCTTCCCTACGAGCAGTACTTC.

CDR3: CASSFTPTGALSSYNSPLHF. The CDR3 nucleotides are TGTGCCAGCAGCTTTACCCCGACAGGGGCTCTGAGCTCCTATAATTCACCCCTCCACTTT. The chain carries TRBV28 and TRBJ1-6; 8 bases are a match to TRBD1. In germline, CDR1 is MDHEN, CDR2 SYDVKM. Germline trimming cut 6 bases from V and 0 bases from J; bases unmatched to any gene: 16. The CDR3 is 20 residues long.

This sequence joins TRBV29-1 and TRBJ1-1, with unresolved D. Germline CDR1 is SQVTM and CDR2 is ANQGSEA. The CDR3 runs to 13 residues. Trimming cost V 2 bases and J 0 bases, with 7 bases left between them. The CDR3 region has the DNA TGCAGCGTTGAAAGAGGCCTGAACACTGAAGCTTTCTTT. Translation: CSVERGLNTEAFF.

This chain links TRBV4-1 with TRBJ2-5; a weak D match, TRBD2 (6 bases). Germline values: CDR1 MGHRA, CDR2 YSYEKL. CDR3 size: 14 residues. V lost 3 bases, J lost 2 bases, and 10 bases lay in between. As DNA, the CDR3 is TGCGCCAGCAGCCACCCCGGGACTCAAGAGACCCAGTACTTC. It specifies CASSHPGTQETQYF.

This chain connects TRBV7-2 to TRBJ2-7, with TRBD2 matching 14 bases. J lost 4 bases, V lost 5 bases, and 7 bases had no gene match. CDR3 length equals 16 residues. In germline, CDR1 is SGHTA, CDR2 FQGNSA. This CDR3 is CASSNSRTSGRYEQYF. The CDR3 nucleotides are TGTGCCAGCAGCAATAGCAGGACTAGCGGGAGGTACGAGCAGTACTTC.

The chain carries TRBV19 and TRBJ1-2; a weak D match, TRBD1 (5 bases). The V gene lost 5 bases and the J gene lost 0 bases, with 19 bases spanning the gap. Germline-derived CDR1 and CDR2 are LNHDA and SQIVND (reference sequence). The CDR3 sequence is 17 residues long. The chain's CDR3 is CASSPIDSGRTNYGYTF. CDR3 DNA sequence: TGTGCCAGTAGTCCAATCGACAGCGGGCGAACTAACTATGGCTACACCTTC. The full variable domain, in which reference TRBV19 and TRBJ1-2 provide the parts outside the CDR3, is DGGITQSPKYLFRKEGQNVTLSCEQNLNHDAMYWYRQDPGQGLRLIYYSQIVNDFQKGDIAEGYSVSREKKESFPLTVTSAQKNPTAFYLCASSPIDSGRTNYGYTFGSGTRLTVV.

This sequence joins TRBV7-8 and TRBJ2-1, with D possibly matching TRBD2 (5 bases). Trimming removed 5 bases at V and 8 bases at J, with 13 bases between. Germline V CDR1 and CDR2: SGHVS, FQNEAQ. The CDR3 totals 13 residues. CDR3 DNA sequence: TGTGCCAGCAGCCCCCAACTAGAGGATGAGCAGTTCTTC. It is translated as CASSPQLEDEQFF.

V usage is TRBV18 and J usage is TRBJ2-5, with D possibly being TRBD1 (5 bases). The V gene lost 1 base and the J gene lost 5 bases, with 17 bases spanning the gap. Germline V lookup: CDR1 KGHSH, CDR2 LQKENI. The CDR3 length is 16 residues. In DNA form, the CDR3 reads TGTGCCAGCTCACCACAGGGGCAGAAAGGTTGGGAGACCCAGTACTTC. Amino acids: CASSPQGQKGWETQYF. Filled out from reference TRBV18 and TRBJ2-5, the complete variable domain reads NAGVMQNPRHLVRRRGQEARLRCSPMKGHSHVYWYRQLPEEGLKFMVYLQKENIIDESGMPKERFSAEFPKEGPSILRIQQVVRGDSAAYFCASSPQGQKGWETQYFGPGTRLLVL.

This clone was seen many times. V and J are TRBV6-2 or TRBV6-3 and TRBJ2-3; possible D gene TRBD2, 6 bases. Trimming took off 2 bases at V and 1 base at J, with 10 bases between the two ends. Germline V CDR1 and CDR2: MNHEY, SVGEGT. This CDR3 comprises 15 residues. CDR3 protein: CASSYLASGTDTQYF. The CDR3 bases are TGTGCCAGCAGTTACCTGGCTAGCGGCACAGATACGCAGTATTTT.

About this clone itself: Compared with germline, one end of the junction differs, possibly owing to a read error. The genes are TRBV19 and TRBJ2-3; TRBD2 aligns across 14 bases. There are 17 residues in the CDR3. Germline V gene lookup returns CDR1 LNHDA and CDR2 SQIVND (reference sequence). CDR3 bases: TGTGCCAGTGAAATCCGACTAGCGGGAGGGCCAGGAGATCCGCAGTATTTT. Translating it yields CASEIRLAGGPGDPQYF.

The genes are TRBV5-4 and TRBJ1-2, with a possible D match to TRBD1 (6 bases). This CDR3 contains 15 residues. V lost 6 bases and J lost 4, with 19 bases in between. CDR1 is SGHNT and CDR2 is YYREEE in the germline V gene (reference sequence). CDR3 in DNA: TGTGCCAGCACCCCAAGTCACAGGGTGCTCTATGGCTACACCTTC. Encoded protein: CASTPSHRVLYGYTF.

This chain joins TRBV6-2 or TRBV6-3 and TRBJ1-5; the D gene is possibly TRBD1 (6 bases). Germline values: CDR1 MNHEY, CDR2 SVGEGT. V was clipped by 2 bases and J by 6 bases, with 14 bases between them. CDR3 length: 15 amino acids. CDR3 coding DNA: TGTGCCAGCAGTTACCGAGGGGGGGTAGGTCAGCCCCAGCATTTT. It codes for CASSYRGGVGQPQHF.

CDR3 nucleotides: TGTGCCATTATCGAACAGGGGTATGACACAGATACGCAGTATTTT. Translating gives CAIIEQGYDTDTQYF. The chain recombines TRBV5-4 with TRBJ2-3; 7 bases are shared with TRBD1. This CDR3 is built from 15 residues. Germline V gives CDR1 SGHNT, CDR2 YYREEE (reference sequence). V trimming: 9 bases; J trimming: 2 bases; junction bases outside the gene matches: 12.

This clone was counted once. Mismatch with germline at one junction end may stem from a read error. The chain joins TRBV27 to TRBJ1-1; 9 bases are a match to TRBD1. The germline gives CDR1 MNHEY, CDR2 SMNVEV (reference sequence). The CDR3 covers 14 residues. This chain's CDR3 is CASGLGQGRTEAFF. For the CDR3, the DNA is TGTGCCAGCGGTTTGGGACAGGGAAGGACTGAAGCTTTCTTT.

This clone was seen a single time. The chain joins TRBV7-9 to TRBJ1-6; no firm D call. CDR3 size: 12 residues. Trimming took off 5 bases at V and 6 bases at J, with 5 bases between the two ends. The V gene's germline CDR1 is SEHNR and CDR2 FQNEAQ (reference sequence). The CDR3 bases are TGTGCCAGCAGCATGAGTAATTCACCCCTCCACTTT. It specifies CASSMSNSPLHF.